This T cell receptor (beta chain) was observed in a study of regulatory T cells in long-lasting Graves disease (dated by TCRdb to about 2021). Regarding the complete study: Persistent Graves' disease was defined as antithyroid drug treatment for over 5 years with persistently positive TSH receptor autoantibodies. Patients with persistent Graves' disease were compared with patients with newly diagnosed Graves' disease using TCR sequencing and RNA sequencing of peripheral blood. The study took place in China and was registered as a clinical trial. A total of 33 samples underwent TCR sequencing, from around 13 patients with persistent Graves' disease and 20 or so patients with newly diagnosed Graves' disease. In the clinical cohort, patients with persistent Graves' disease had used antithyroid drugs for an average of approximately eleven years. Overall study results and their limits: Compared with newly diagnosed patients, persistent Graves' disease patients had lower TCR Shannon entropy and fewer highly expanded clones, which suggests clonal expansion. Preferential use of TRBV28, TRBJ1-2 and TRBJ2-5 was observed in persistent disease, whereas TRBV20-1 and TRBJ2-1 were favored in newly diagnosed disease. Sequencing and analysis were restricted to the TCR beta chain. Peripheral blood alone was examined, since thyroid tissue, which constituted the primary lesion, could not be accessed. The authors noted that the small sample size was a limitation that may lower accuracy. A larger number of public clonotypes was shared among persistent patients (approximately 2,600) than among newly diagnosed patients (around 880).

Library preparation employed multiplex PCR. The reads were generated on an Illumina HiSeq 4000. CDR3 regions were amplified by Arm-PCR with iRepertoire HTBI primers to construct TCR beta libraries. Gel purification was performed on PCR products prior to sequencing. The original methods were these. Gene usage analysis of CDR3 amino acid clonotypes used the 60 to 75 TRBV and more than 13 TRBJ segments found across samples. COPE and FqMerger were used to merge the filtered high-quality paired reads into contigs. BLAST was used to align contigs to IMGT TRBV, TRBD and TRBJ reference genes, with CDR3 defined following IMGT. Highly expanded clones were defined as clonotypes with a frequency above 0.1%. Shannon entropy served as the measure of repertoire diversity, while the Gini coefficient captured V-J evenness. Public clonotypes were defined as clonotypes shared by more than one individual. TCRdb reworked the public reads: Q25 trimming with fastp, MiXCR clone assembly, productive beta chains retained. Under each unique CDR3 protein, matching rows form one entry showing the most common genes and DNA. What appears here as the V and J calls and clone size reflects TCRdb's work, not the paper's. This sample gives about 470,000 distinct CDR3 sequences in total; 20% to 25% of them show up just once. The ten most abundant clones make up approximately 6.4% of the sample.

The sample's time point, from its label and the paper: persistent/refractory GD, antithyroid drugs over 5 years with positive TRAb. RNA was extracted from PBMCs in TRIzol for both TCR sequencing and RNA sequencing. The diagnosis of Graves' disease was made according to American Thyroid Association guidelines. Patients were recruited from an endocrinology department in Xi'an, China. Each patient gave about 10 milliliters of peripheral blood, collected in an EDTA anticoagulant tube. Ficoll Paque Plus density gradient separation was used to isolate PBMCs, and no further T cell sorting was done. An Agilent 2100 Bioanalyzer and agarose gel were used to check RNA quality, while a NanoDrop 2000 measured RNA concentration. In the germline V gene (reference sequence), CDR1 corresponds to DFQATT and CDR2 to SNEGSKA. Counted from cysteine to phenylalanine, this CDR3 has 15 amino acids. The CDR3 DNA has 45 bases and is translated from base 1. V gives up 2 bases and J gives up 3 bases, and the segment between their germline ends measures 17 bases.

Worth noting for this clonotype: No cognate antigen has been identified for it. There are no base qualities to consult, and no much larger clone falls within one base.

This sequence was found in a female donor with Graves disease. The material was peripheral blood mononuclear cells (PBMCs), obtained when the disease was refractory, from a patient treated with antithyroid drugs. The V and J genes are TRBV20-1 and TRBJ2-7; the D gene is perhaps TRBD1 or TRBD2, each of them matching over 5 bases. The DNA sequence is given as TGCAGTGCTAGATCCTCTCGGGGCCCCTACTACGAGCAGTACTTC. It specifies CSARSSRGPYYEQYF.